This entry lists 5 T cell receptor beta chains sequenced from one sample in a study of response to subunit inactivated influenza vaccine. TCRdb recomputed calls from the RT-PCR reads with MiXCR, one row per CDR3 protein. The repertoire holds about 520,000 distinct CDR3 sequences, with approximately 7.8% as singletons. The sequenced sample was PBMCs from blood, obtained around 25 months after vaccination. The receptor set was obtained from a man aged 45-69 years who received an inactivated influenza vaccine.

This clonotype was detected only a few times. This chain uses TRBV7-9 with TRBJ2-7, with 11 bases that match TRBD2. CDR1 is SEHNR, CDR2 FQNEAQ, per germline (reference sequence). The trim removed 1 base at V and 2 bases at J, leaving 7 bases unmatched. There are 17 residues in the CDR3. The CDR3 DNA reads TGTGCCAGCAGCTTAGTATTGGGGACTAGCGGAACCTACGAGCAGTACTTC. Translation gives CASSLVLGTSGTYEQYF.

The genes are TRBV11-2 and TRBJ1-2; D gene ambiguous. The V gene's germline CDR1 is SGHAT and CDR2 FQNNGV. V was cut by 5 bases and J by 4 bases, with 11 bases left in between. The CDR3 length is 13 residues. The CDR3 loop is CASSLRNIYGYTF. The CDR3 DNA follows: TGTGCCAGCAGCCTTAGGAACATCTATGGCTACACCTTC.

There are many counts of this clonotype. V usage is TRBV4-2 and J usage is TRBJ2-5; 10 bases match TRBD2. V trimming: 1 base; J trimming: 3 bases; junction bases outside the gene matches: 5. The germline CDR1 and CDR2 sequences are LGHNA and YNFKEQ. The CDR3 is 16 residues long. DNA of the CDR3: TGTGCCAGCAGCCAAGTATCAGCGGGGGGGAAAGAGACCCAGTACTTC. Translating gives CASSQVSAGGKETQYF.

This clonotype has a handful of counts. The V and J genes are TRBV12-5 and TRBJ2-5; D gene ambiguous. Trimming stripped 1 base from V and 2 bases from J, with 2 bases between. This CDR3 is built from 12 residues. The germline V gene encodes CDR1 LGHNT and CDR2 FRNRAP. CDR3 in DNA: TGTGCTAGTGGTTTGGAACAAGAGACCCAGTACTTC. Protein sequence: CASGLEQETQYF.

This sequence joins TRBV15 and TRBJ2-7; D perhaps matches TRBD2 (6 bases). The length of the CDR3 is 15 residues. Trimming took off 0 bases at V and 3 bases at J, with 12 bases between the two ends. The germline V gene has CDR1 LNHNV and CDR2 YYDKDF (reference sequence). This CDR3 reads CATSRDGGSGYEQYF. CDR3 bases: TGTGCCACCAGCAGAGATGGGGGTAGCGGCTACGAGCAGTACTTC.